Listed below are T cell receptor beta chains from one sample, sequenced in a study of blood T cells in healthy people across ages. TCRdb re-called the 5' RACE reads through MiXCR, storing one row per CDR3 protein. The table has fewer than 1,000,000 distinct CDR3 sequences, 46% seen once. The sample comprised blood. These receptors came from a man older than 75 in good health. Each CDR3 is given with its conserved first and last residue. D genes are given only for firm matches. Rows may omit the clone size; those that give it use once, few, many or a size class.

d_gene	abundance	v_gene	j_gene	CDR3nt	CDR3aa
-	-	TRBV11-2	TRBJ2-7	TGTGCCAGCAGCTTAGAGGGGCGGAACTCCTACGAGCAGTACTTC	CASSLEGRNSYEQYF
TRBD2	-	TRBV20-1	TRBJ2-7	TGCAGTGCTAGTTCTCTTTTAACCAGACTAGCGGGGGCCGCGCAGTACTTC	CSASSLLTRLAGAAQYF
TRBD2	-	TRBV29-1	TRBJ2-1	TGCAGCGTTGAAGGTCTAAGCGGGAGGGCCGTAAATGAGCAGTTCTTC	CSVEGLSGRAVNEQFF
-	many	TRBV5-1	TRBJ1-2	TGCGCCAGCAGCTCGAATCCGGGAGCAGAGAGTATTAACTATGGCTACACCTTC	CASSSNPGAESINYGYTF
TRBD2	-	TRBV6-5	TRBJ2-2	TGTGCCAGCACCCTCAAGTCTTTAGCGGGCGGGGAGCTGTTTTTT	CASTLKSLAGGELFF
TRBD1	-	TRBV24-1	TRBJ2-3	TGTGCCACCGAGGACAGGGTTGCGGGCACAGATACGCAGTATTTT	CATEDRVAGTDTQYF
-	-	TRBV4-2	TRBJ2-5	TGTGCCAGCAGCCGCAATGGCCCTGGTGAGACCCAGTACTTC	CASSRNGPGETQYF
TRBD2	-	TRBV28	TRBJ2-4	TGTGCCAGCAGAATCGGGGGGTCCAAAAACATTCAGTACTTC	CASRIGGSKNIQYF
-	-	TRBV12-3/TRBV12-4	TRBJ2-5	TGTGCCAGCAGTGAAGGGCCCCCCCAAGAGACCCAGTACTTC	CASSEGPPQETQYF
TRBD2	-	TRBV6-2/TRBV6-3	TRBJ2-1	TGTGCCAGCACCCGGGGCTTGGGCCCGACTAGCGGGTACCTCAATGAGCAGTTCTTC	CASTRGLGPTSGYLNEQFF
-	-	TRBV11-2	TRBJ2-3	TGTGCCAGCAGCTTACAGGGGCAAAATACGCAGTATTTT	CASSLQGQNTQYF
-	-	TRBV7-2	TRBJ2-5	TGTGCCAGCAGCCCGGGACACCTAGAAGAGACCCAGTACTTC	CASSPGHLEETQYF
-	few	TRBV20-1	TRBJ2-1	TGCAGTGCTAGAGGGGCGAGCCCCAATGAGCAGTTCTTC	CSARGASPNEQFF
-	many	TRBV20-1	TRBJ2-7	TGCAGTGCACTCGGGACTCAAAACTCCTACGAGCAGTACTTC	CSALGTQNSYEQYF
-	-	TRBV4-1	TRBJ2-4	TGCGCCAGCAGCCCGGGTACCCAAAACATTCAGTACTTC	CASSPGTQNIQYF